The TCR beta chain under discussion was sequenced for a study of T-cell reconstitution after alpha-beta-depleted transplantation in children. The CDR3 totals 15 residues. Looked up from germline, CDR1 is PRHDT and CDR2 is FYEKMQ (reference sequence). J gave up 6 bases and V 3 bases, and 8 bases lay outside the gene matches. This sample's TCRbeta library carried unique molecular identifier barcodes. TCRdb redid the calling of the PCR reads with MiXCR, one entry per CDR3 protein. The data contain 700,000 to 950,000 distinct CDR3 sequences, approximately 15% of them singletons. General study findings and limits: T-cell counts and diversity were attributed mostly to newly produced T cells one year after transplant.

Remarks on this clonotype: Its antigen is currently unknown.

This sample comprised PBMCs, mostly from graft donor cells, obtained 360 days after TCRalphabeta/CD19-depleted stem cell transplant. This chain connects TRBV13 to TRBJ2-7, with TRBD2 matching 10 bases. The TCR originated in a male patient under 18 who had a stem cell transplant for acute lymphoblastic leukemia, so the T cells may come from the graft donor. CDR3 amino acids: CASSFGGRLAGEQYF. Here the CDR3 DNA reads TGTGCCAGCAGCTTCGGCGGCCGACTAGCGGGCGAGCAGTACTTC.